This T cell receptor beta chain was sequenced for a study of blood T cells in healthy people across ages. As concerns this clonotype: Its antigen is unidentified.

Notes on the study in general: The recorded TCR beta diversity per million T cells decreased in a roughly linear manner with age.

Combining a sample-barcoded 5' primer with a J-beta primer mix, a second PCR ran for about 7 to 11 cycles. TCRdb re-derived calls from the 5' RACE reads in MiXCR, one entry per CDR3 protein. The table records about 760,000 distinct CDR3 sequences, 25% of them present only once. The CDR3 extends over 17 amino acids. J was trimmed by 2 bases and V by 5 bases; bases with no gene match: 10. Germline-derived CDR1 and CDR2 are SEHNR and FQNEAQ (reference sequence). These data also formed part of another study, on T cells of mothers and their children. As that report states: From each mother came over 9.5 million TCR beta CDR3 reads, and from each child came about 3 million. Slightly higher overlap, not significant, was seen in related mother-child pairs than in unrelated pairs.

The sequence came from a boy under 18 in good health. The chain joins TRBV7-9 to TRBJ2-5; 11 bases are a match to TRBD2. Sequenced sample: blood. The DNA of the CDR3 is TGTGCCAGCAGCCGGGAGCCGGGACTAGCGGTACAAGAGACCCAGTACTTC. Its protein is CASSREPGLAVQETQYF.